The sequence of this TCR beta chain was determined in a study of shared clonotypes between healthy human individuals. Study details: Per-donor plates numbered three CD4 naive, three CD4 memory, two CD8 naive and one CD8 memory. Overall study results and limits: Larger estimated richness was generally recorded for naive subsets relative to memory subsets.

Comments on this clone: The target antigen is unknown.

This CDR3 is 11 amino acids long. Looked up from germline, CDR1 is MDHEN and CDR2 is SYDVKM. The J segment lost 4 bases and the V segment lost 8 bases, leaving 2 bases of the junction unmatched. Using immunoSEQ multiplex PCR, the repertoire was profiled, and TCRdb retains in-frame clones only, with some absent. The sample consists of 2 million to 3 million clones, over 85% of them appearing once. Material: naive CD4+ T cells from PBMCs. Indicated subset: CD45RA+ positively selected. This receptor was obtained from a man aged 18 to 30 in good health. Some clones in this sample may be carry-over from other donors' samples. The chain uses TRBV28 and TRBJ2-7; 7 nucleotides line up with TRBD1. CDR3 nucleotide sequence: TGTGCCAGCGAGACAGGGTACGAGCAGTACTTC. This codes for CASETGYEQYF.